This note documents a single T cell receptor beta chain sequence. This record comes from a study of blood T cell repertoires in COVID-19. Germline CDR1 and CDR2: SGDLS and YYNGEE. Trimming stripped 0 bases from V and 0 bases from J, with 4 bases between. The CDR3 spans 14 residues. The data were produced by immunoSEQ multiplex PCR, yet TCRdb's version contains in-frame clones alone and is incomplete. The sample records about 200,000 clones, roughly 85% being singletons. The chain is built from TRBV9 and TRBJ2-1; D is unresolved. This receptor was taken from a middle-aged woman with acute COVID-19. Sequenced input: PBMCs or T cells enriched from blood (not recorded which). DNA for the CDR3: TGTGCCAGCAGCGTAGACAGCTCCTACAATGAGCAGTTCTTC. It specifies CASSVDSSYNEQFF.